This section outlines one TCR beta chain sequence together with its context. Its antigen remains unidentified. Germline CDR1 reads SGHTA; CDR2 reads FQGNSA. The J segment lost 7 bases and the V segment lost 5 bases, leaving 8 bases of the junction unmatched. The CDR3 sequence is 14 residues long. The data are from a study of beta chain features in type 1 diabetes. Study-wide context: Healthy donors and patients showed comparable age, gender and cell yields. Study-level points and caveats: In every one of the four CD4+ subsets, TCRB CDR3s were moderately but significantly shorter in Type 1 diabetes patients.

Averaging around 110 mL, one heparinised blood draw was given by each donor. Isolated RNA was reverse transcribed in full, so expressed TCRB transcripts were sequenced. Produced via immunoSEQ multiplex PCR; TCRdb's table is partial and in-frame only. The sample includes 130,000 or so clones, around 15% of them seen just once. The genes are TRBV7-2 and TRBJ1-5; TRBD1 agrees at 7 bases. Material for sequencing was central memory CD4+ T cells from blood. This sequence was found in a man in his thirties or forties with type 1 diabetes. CDR3 coding DNA: TGTGCCAGCAGCCCCGTACAGGGGAACCAGCCCCAGCATTTT. Amino acids: CASSPVQGNQPQHF.